These T cell receptor beta chains were read from a single sample in a study of OX40 agonist ivuxolimab in advanced cancers. Here immunoSEQ multiplex PCR was the method, and the copy in TCRdb shows in-frame clones only, minus some. Here the sample spans fewer than 90,000 clones, roughly 88% being singletons. The material was CD4+ or CD8+ T cells sorted from blood, obtained in a trial of the OX40 agonist ivuxolimab. The receptors derive from an adult with an advanced solid tumor such as melanoma, head and neck, liver or kidney cancer. Both conserved end residues are part of each CDR3. The D gene is left open where the match is weak. Some rows mark clone size as missing; the rest say once, few, many or name a class of expanded clone.

d_gene,abundance,j_gene,v_gene,CDR3aa,CDR3nt
TRBD2,NA,TRBJ2-7,TRBV5-4,CASSPGTSGMYEQYF,TGTGCCAGCAGCCCGGGGACTAGCGGGATGTACGAGCAGTACTTC
NA,NA,TRBJ1-5,TRBV10-3,CAIKGQSNQPQHF,TGTGCCATCAAAGGTCAGAGCAATCAGCCCCAGCATTTT
NA,NA,TRBJ2-4,TRBV7-8,CASSLERQGENIQYF,TGTGCCAGCAGCTTAGAGAGGCAGGGCGAAAACATTCAGTACTTC
NA,NA,TRBJ2-7,TRBV11-3,CASSPYRGSYEQYF,TGTGCCAGCAGCCCATATAGAGGGAGCTACGAGCAGTACTTC
NA,NA,TRBJ2-7,TRBV21-1,CASSKTGESVYEQYF,TGTGCCAGCAGCAAAACAGGGGAATCTGTATACGAGCAGTACTTC
NA,NA,TRBJ2-6,TRBV11-1,CASSPRTASGANVLTF,TGTGCCAGCAGCCCTCGGACAGCCTCTGGGGCCAACGTCCTGACTTTC
NA,NA,TRBJ2-7,TRBV28,CASRIPGNLGEQYF,TGTGCCAGCAGGATACCAGGGAATTTGGGCGAGCAGTACTTC
TRBD1,NA,TRBJ1-4,TRBV5-6,CASSPRQGANEKLFF,TGTGCCAGCAGCCCCAGACAGGGAGCTAATGAAAAACTGTTTTTT
TRBD1,NA,TRBJ2-2,TRBV7-9,CASSLNRGPNTGELFF,TGTGCCAGCAGCCTTAACAGGGGCCCCAACACCGGGGAGCTGTTTTTT
NA,NA,TRBJ1-4,TRBV4-1,CASSQDEGREKLFF,TGCGCCAGCAGCCAAGATGAGGGGAGGGAAAAACTGTTTTTT
NA,NA,TRBJ2-7,TRBV13,CASSLGVAGPSYEQYF,TGTGCCAGCAGCTTAGGCGTGGCAGGGCCCTCCTACGAGCAGTACTTC
TRBD2,once,TRBJ2-6,TRBV18,CASSLKRERIGGANVLTF,TGTGCCAGCTCACTAAAGCGGGAGAGGATTGGTGGGGCCAACGTCCTGACTTTC
NA,NA,TRBJ2-1,TRBV20-1,CSARDWREQFF,TGCAGTGCTAGAGATTGGCGTGAGCAGTTCTTC
NA,NA,TRBJ1-5,TRBV2,CASSVGNQPQHF,TGTGCCAGCAGTGTGGGGAATCAGCCCCAGCATTTT
NA,few,TRBJ2-1,TRBV6-5,CASSYLNEQFF,TGTGCCAGCAGTTACCTAAATGAGCAGTTCTTC
TRBD1,NA,TRBJ1-2,TRBV28,CASSFMDRGSYGYTF,TGTGCCAGCAGTTTTATGGACAGGGGCTCTTATGGCTACACCTTC
NA,NA,TRBJ1-2,TRBV4-2,CASSQELQSNYGYTF,TGTGCCAGCAGCCAAGAGTTGCAGTCAAACTATGGCTACACCTTC
NA,NA,TRBJ1-4,TRBV6-1,CASSARVREKLFF,TGTGCCAGCAGTGCGAGGGTTAGGGAAAAACTGTTTTTT
NA,NA,TRBJ1-4,TRBV19,CASSVTGGNEKLFF,TGTGCCAGTAGTGTCACAGGAGGGAATGAAAAACTGTTTTTT
TRBD1,NA,TRBJ1-1,TRBV18,CAGARGMNTEAFF,TGTGCCGGAGCCAGGGGGATGAACACTGAAGCTTTCTTT
TRBD1,few,TRBJ2-1,TRBV5-1,CASSLGTGGYNEQFF,TGCGCCAGCAGCTTAGGGACAGGGGGATACAATGAGCAGTTCTTC
NA,NA,TRBJ1-2,TRBV28,CASSLTGLYGYTF,TGTGCCAGCAGTTTAACAGGGCTCTATGGCTACACCTTC
TRBD2,NA,TRBJ2-7,TRBV27,CASRPRGTHPYEQYF,TGTGCCAGCAGGCCGCGGGGGACCCATCCCTACGAGCAGTACTTC
TRBD2,NA,TRBJ2-1,TRBV7-2,CASSPLTSGRFNEQFF,TGTGCCAGCAGCCCCCTAACTAGCGGGAGATTCAATGAGCAGTTCTTC
TRBD2,NA,TRBJ2-5,TRBV5-6,CASSLLAGGRETQYF,TGTGCCAGCAGCCTTTTAGCGGGAGGGCGGGAGACCCAGTACTTC
TRBD1,NA,TRBJ1-1,TRBV7-2,CASSLQGVSTEAFF,TGTGCCAGCAGCTTACAGGGGGTGAGCACTGAAGCTTTCTTT
TRBD1,NA,TRBJ1-1,TRBV5-1,CASTVTGGGTEAFF,TGCGCCAGCACCGTGACAGGGGGCGGCACTGAAGCTTTCTTT
TRBD1,NA,TRBJ1-1,TRBV23-1,CASSLTDRGYPEAFF,TGCGCCAGCAGTCTCACCGACAGGGGCTATCCTGAAGCTTTCTTT
TRBD2,few,TRBJ2-5,TRBV6-7,CASSWSTSGVQETQYF,TGTGCCAGCAGTTGGTCGACTAGCGGGGTTCAAGAGACCCAGTACTTC
TRBD1,NA,TRBJ1-4,TRBV11-2,CASSRTGTGRPLNEKLFF,TGTGCCAGCAGCCGAACCGGGACAGGGAGGCCTCTTAATGAAAAACTGTTTTTT
NA,NA,TRBJ2-3,TRBV18,CASSLADTQYF,TGTGCCAGCTCACTAGCAGATACGCAGTATTTT
TRBD2,NA,TRBJ2-3,TRBV5-1,CASSLPTSGSTDTQYF,TGCGCCAGCAGCCTCCCGACTAGCGGGAGCACAGATACGCAGTATTTT
NA,NA,TRBJ2-1,TRBV9,CASSAGLLMYNEQFF,TGTGCCAGCAGCGCGGGACTCCTCATGTACAATGAGCAGTTCTTC
TRBD1,once,TRBJ2-2,TRBV28,CASSLQGAVGELFF,TGTGCCAGCAGCCTACAGGGGGCGGTCGGGGAGCTGTTTTTT
TRBD1,few,TRBJ2-7,TRBV6-5,CASSRQGTGEQYF,TGTGCCAGCAGCCGACAGGGGACTGGCGAGCAGTACTTC
NA,NA,TRBJ2-2,TRBV2,CASSEEDAGELFF,TGTGCCAGCAGTGAAGAGGACGCCGGGGAGCTGTTTTTT
TRBD1,medium-sized,TRBJ1-2,TRBV5-1,CASSETGTGNYGYTF,TGCGCCAGCAGCGAGACCGGGACAGGGAACTATGGCTACACCTTC
NA,NA,TRBJ1-5,TRBV10-3,CAISDEVNQPQHF,TGTGCCATCAGTGATGAGGTCAATCAGCCCCAGCATTTT
NA,NA,TRBJ2-3,TRBV9,CASSVVSGSTDTQYF,TGTGCCAGCAGCGTAGTGTCGGGTAGCACAGATACGCAGTATTTT
NA,once,TRBJ1-5,TRBV6-1,CASSEGRQFNQPQHF,TGTGCCAGCAGTGAAGGGAGGCAGTTCAATCAGCCCCAGCATTTT
NA,NA,TRBJ2-7,TRBV6-5,CASSYHISYEQYF,TGTGCCAGCAGTTACCACATCTCCTACGAGCAGTACTTC
TRBD1,NA,TRBJ2-5,TRBV10-1,CASSGGQGVETQYF,TGCGCCAGCAGTGGGGGACAGGGTGTGGAGACCCAGTACTTC
NA,NA,TRBJ2-3,TRBV4-1,CASSQDGRASTDTQYF,TGCGCCAGCAGCCAAGACGGGAGAGCTAGCACAGATACGCAGTATTTT
NA,NA,TRBJ2-7,TRBV28,CASSRLGGSYEQYF,TGTGCCAGCAGCCGATTAGGGGGCTCCTACGAGCAGTACTTC
NA,NA,TRBJ2-1,TRBV5-8,CASTRRRGQVNEQFF,TGTGCCAGCACTAGGAGGCGAGGGCAGGTCAATGAGCAGTTCTTC
TRBD2,NA,TRBJ2-7,TRBV5-3,CARSTGLAGALVWKQYF,TGTGCCAGAAGCACGGGACTAGCGGGAGCGCTCGTATGGAAGCAGTACTTC
NA,once,TRBJ2-7,TRBV7-9,CASSLGDRYEQYF,TGTGCCAGCAGCTTAGGGGACCGATACGAGCAGTACTTC
TRBD2,NA,TRBJ2-2,TRBV28,CASSEGLAGIGELFF,TGTGCCAGCAGTGAGGGACTAGCGGGAATAGGGGAGCTGTTTTTT
NA,once,TRBJ1-1,TRBV5-1,CASSSNTEAFF,TGCGCCAGCAGCTCGAATACTGAAGCTTTCTTT